This T cell receptor beta chain was observed in a study of T cell repertoires in cytomegalovirus infection. The wider study: Through public TCR beta signatures, both CMV infection and matching HLA type were indicated. Study-wide points: Dominant in the ex vivo response were TCR beta clonotypes restricted by HLA-C and specific for CMV. Individuals carrying CMV plus the relevant HLA were identified by cumulative frequency of public TCR beta families.

The CDR3 is 16 residues long. V lost 1 base and J lost 4; bases outside the gene matches: 7. Looked up from germline, CDR1 is LGHDT and CDR2 is YNNKEL (reference sequence). TCRdb re-analysed the reads in MiXCR, keeping a single row per CDR3 protein. The sample has 300,000 to 400,000 distinct CDR3 sequences, over 7.5% seen once. This clonotype was found a few times. What it binds is unknown. V and J are TRBV3-1 and TRBJ2-1; 7 bases agree with TRBD1. The receptor was derived from a human donor in good health (CMV status not recorded). Some clones in this sample may be carry-over from other donors' samples. The sample taken for sequencing was PBMCs. The CDR3 region is CASSQAAGTDYNEQFF. CDR3 coding DNA: TGTGCCAGCAGCCAAGCGGCAGGGACAGATTACAATGAGCAGTTCTTC.